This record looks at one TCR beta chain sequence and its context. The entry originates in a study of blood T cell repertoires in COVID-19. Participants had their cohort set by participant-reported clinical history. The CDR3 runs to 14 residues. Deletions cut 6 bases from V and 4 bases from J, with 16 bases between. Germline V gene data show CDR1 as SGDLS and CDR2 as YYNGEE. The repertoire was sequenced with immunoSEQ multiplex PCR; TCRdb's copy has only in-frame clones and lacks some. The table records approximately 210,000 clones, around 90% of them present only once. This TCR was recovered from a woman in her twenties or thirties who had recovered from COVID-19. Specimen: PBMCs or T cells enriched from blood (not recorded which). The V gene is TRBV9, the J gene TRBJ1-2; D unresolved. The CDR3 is CASIRSGSPYGYTF. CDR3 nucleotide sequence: TGTGCCAGCATCCGTAGTGGGAGCCCCTATGGCTACACCTTC.